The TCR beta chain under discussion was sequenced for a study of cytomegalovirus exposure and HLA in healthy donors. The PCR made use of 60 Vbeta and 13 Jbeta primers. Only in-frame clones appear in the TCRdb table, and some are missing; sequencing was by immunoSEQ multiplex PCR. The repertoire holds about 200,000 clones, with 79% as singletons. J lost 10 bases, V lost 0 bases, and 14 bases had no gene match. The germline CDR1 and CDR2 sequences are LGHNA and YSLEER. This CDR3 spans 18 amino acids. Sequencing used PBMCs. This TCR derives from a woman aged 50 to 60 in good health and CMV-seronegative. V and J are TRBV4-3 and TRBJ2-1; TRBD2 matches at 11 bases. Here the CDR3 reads CASSQDRQSGTSGQEQFF. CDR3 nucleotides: TGCGCCAGCAGCCAAGACCGTCAATCAGGGACTAGCGGACAAGAGCAGTTCTTC.